The next 21 T cell receptor beta chains were all read from a single sample in a study of blood T cells in healthy people across ages. For the second PCR, which ran for about 6 to 11 cycles, a sample-barcoded 5' primer and a J-beta primer mix were used. TCRdb reprocessed the 5' RACE reads with MiXCR, giving one entry per CDR3 protein. The sample contains 760,000 or so distinct CDR3 sequences, roughly 25% of which appear only once. Separately, the same data were catalogued under a study of T cells of mothers and their children.

The specimen sequenced was blood. The origin of the receptors is a boy younger than 18 in good health.

This chain connects TRBV9 to TRBJ2-5; no definite D call. V lost 4 bases and J lost 5, with 15 bases in between. Germline CDR1 is SGDLS and CDR2 is YYNGEE. The length of the CDR3 is 14 residues. The CDR3 bases are TGTGCCAGCAGCTGTGCCCCCACTTGGGAGACCCAGTACTTC. Protein: CASSCAPTWETQYF.

This rearrangement joins TRBV10-3 to TRBJ2-3; D is uncertain. CDR1 is ENHRY, CDR2 SYGVKD, per germline. This CDR3 comprises 12 residues. Trimming removed 2 bases from V and 0 bases from J, with 0 bases in between. This chain's CDR3 is CAISESTDTQYF. The CDR3 bases are TGTGCCATCAGTGAGAGCACAGATACGCAGTATTTT.

This clonotype was observed a handful of times. The chain recombines TRBV28 with TRBJ2-7; a possible D gene is TRBD2 (5 bases). With 5 bases removed from V and 5 bases from J, the gap between germline ends came to 13 bases. Germline CDR1 reads MDHEN; CDR2 reads SYDVKM. The CDR3 has 13 residues. DNA of the CDR3: TGTGCCAGCAGTCAACTAGGTTGGCACGAGCAGTACTTC. It is translated as CASSQLGWHEQYF.

The chain carries TRBV27 and TRBJ2-1; 9 bases fit TRBD2. The trim removed 5 bases at V and 3 bases at J, leaving 8 bases unmatched. Germline V CDR1 and CDR2: MNHEY, SMNVEV (reference sequence). This CDR3 comprises 16 residues. CDR3 in DNA: TGTGCCAGCAGTCCCTCGCTAGCGGGGTTCTACAATGAGCAGTTCTTC. Encoded protein: CASSPSLAGFYNEQFF.

This clonotype was observed a few times. The J gene is TRBJ2-1, the V gene TRBV29-1; 8 bases agree with TRBD2. Trimming at V came to 7 bases and at J to 5 bases, leaving 4 bases not matched to a gene. Germline loops: CDR1 SQVTM, CDR2 ANQGSEA. The CDR3 contains 12 residues. CDR3 nucleotide sequence: TGCAGCGCCGGGACTAGAGACAATGAGCAGTTCTTC. Amino acids: CSAGTRDNEQFF.

This clonotype appeared a few times. This chain uses TRBV7-9 with TRBJ2-1, with 9 positions matching TRBD2. This CDR3 is 15 amino acids long. V shed 2 bases, J shed 6 bases, and the junction held 5 bases outside the gene matches. Germline CDR1 is SEHNR and CDR2 is FQNEAQ (reference sequence). The CDR3 sequence is CASSLSAGGFNEQFF. The CDR3 DNA reads as TGTGCCAGCAGCTTATCAGCGGGGGGTTTCAATGAGCAGTTCTTC.

The CDR3 DNA reads as TGCAGTGCTAGAGGGCCAGGGACTGCCGCGCGGACCTACAATGAGCAGTTCTTC. This encodes CSARGPGTAARTYNEQFF. V is TRBV20-1 and J is TRBJ2-1; D may be TRBD2 (6 bases). V lost 1 base and J 2 bases, leaving 21 bases between the germline ends. Germline assignment: CDR1 DFQATT and CDR2 SNEGSKA (reference sequence). The CDR3 loop spans 18 amino acids.

The V and J genes are TRBV11-3 and TRBJ2-7, with D hard to call. Between the trimmed V and J ends, which lost 1 base and 3 bases, there was a span of 13 bases. The CDR3 has 15 residues. CDR1 is SGHNT and CDR2 is YENEEA in the germline V gene. CDR3 sequence reads: CASSLAVAADYEQYF. The CDR3 DNA sequence: TGTGCCAGCAGCTTAGCAGTGGCAGCCGACTACGAGCAGTACTTC.

The rearrangement uses TRBV29-1 and TRBJ2-3, with D tentatively TRBD2 (5 bases). V was cut by 3 bases and J by 2 bases, with 12 bases left in between. In germline, CDR1 is SQVTM, CDR2 ANQGSEA. CDR3 length: 14 amino acids. The CDR3 nucleotides read TGCAGCGTTGATTCGCGGGCCCTCACAGATACGCAGTATTTT. The encoded protein is CSVDSRALTDTQYF.

This clonotype showed up just a few times. V usage is TRBV9 and J usage is TRBJ2-2; D is possibly TRBD1 or TRBD2 (5 bases each). CDR3 size: 16 residues. Trimming pared 0 bases from V and 5 bases from J, leaving 14 bases between. Germline V gene lookup returns CDR1 SGDLS and CDR2 YYNGEE. The CDR3 region is CASSVAGTWGTGELFF. The CDR3 nucleotides are TGTGCCAGCAGCGTAGCTGGAACATGGGGGACCGGGGAGCTGTTTTTT.

This clonotype was counted between two and nine times. The rearrangement links TRBV5-1 to TRBJ2-5, with 7 bases that match TRBD1. TRBJ2-7 matches the DNA end more closely, so the J call is doubtful. The CDR3 contains 15 residues. Germline loops: CDR1 SGHRS, CDR2 YFSETQ. CDR3 amino acids: CASSLSPTGSDEQYF. CDR3 bases: TGCGCCAGCAGCTTGTCCCCGACAGGGTCCGACGAGCAGTACTTC.

This clonotype has a single count. CDR3 region: CASSSPWTGSYEQYF. The CDR3 DNA sequence: TGTGCCAGCAGCTCCCCTTGGACAGGCTCCTACGAGCAGTACTTC. The rearrangement links TRBV11-2 to TRBJ2-7, with 7 bases aligning to TRBD1. Per germline, CDR1 SGHAT and CDR2 FQNNGV. This CDR3 has 15 amino acids. V was pared by 4 bases and J by 0 bases, with 6 bases of the junction left unmatched.

The V gene is TRBV29-1, the J gene TRBJ2-3, with no clear D. The germline V gene encodes CDR1 SQVTM and CDR2 ANQGSEA. The CDR3 covers 14 residues. V lost 0 bases, J lost 2 bases, and 9 bases lay in between. CDR3 loop: CSVEESIDTDTQYF. CDR3 in DNA: TGCAGCGTTGAAGAGTCGATAGACACAGATACGCAGTATTTT.

The chain links TRBV5-6 to TRBJ1-2, with a weak D call TRBD1 (5 bases). The germline V gene has CDR1 SGHDT and CDR2 YYEEEE. CDR3 size: 15 residues. V was trimmed by 4 bases and J by 1 base, leaving 14 bases between them. Written as DNA, the CDR3 is TGTGCCAGCAGCCCGACGGGGGGTATTAACTATGGCTACACCTTC. It translates to CASSPTGGINYGYTF.

CDR3 residues: CASSQDARTVLAKNIQYF. CDR3 nucleotide sequence: TGCGCCAGCAGCCAAGATGCGCGGACAGTGCTAGCCAAAAACATTCAGTACTTC. The chain joins TRBV4-1 to TRBJ2-4; weak D call: TRBD1 (6 bases). The CDR3 covers 18 residues. Trimming shortened V by 0 bases and J by 0 bases, and 15 bases separated the two germline ends. Germline loops: CDR1 MGHRA, CDR2 YSYEKL.

In its sample, this clonotype was seen a few times. The chain joins TRBV20-1 to TRBJ2-7; no reliable D call. This CDR3 region has 13 residues. Germline V lookup: CDR1 DFQATT, CDR2 SNEGSKA (reference sequence). The germline V and J ends were trimmed by 5 bases and 5 bases, with 16 bases remaining between them. The CDR3 region has the DNA TGCAGTGCTTCCGACGGACCCCTCCACGAGCAGTACTTC. Protein sequence: CSASDGPLHEQYF.

The rearrangement links TRBV2 to TRBJ2-7, with unresolved D. Trimming pared 1 base from V and 3 bases from J, leaving 10 bases between. This CDR3 is built from 14 residues. Per the germline V gene, CDR1 is SNHLY and CDR2 is FYNNEI. CDR3 in DNA: TGTGCCAGCAGTGAAGATCTACTCCACTACGAGCAGTACTTC. Encoded protein: CASSEDLLHYEQYF.

There are a few counts of this clonotype. The chain recombines TRBV24-1 with TRBJ2-3; D is perhaps TRBD2 (7 bases). Germline assignment: CDR1 KGHDR and CDR2 SFDVKD. The CDR3 has 16 residues. The V gene lost 1 base and the J gene lost 2 bases, with 12 bases spanning the gap. The CDR3 DNA reads as TGTGCCACCAGTGATTTAGACGGGGGGCCCACAGATACGCAGTATTTT. As protein: CATSDLDGGPTDTQYF.

The chain uses TRBV12-3 or TRBV12-4 and TRBJ2-5; 11 nucleotides line up with TRBD1. The J call may be incorrect, as the DNA end agrees better with TRBJ2-7. CDR3 length: 16 residues. CDR3: CASSSPPGQGGYEQYF. The DNA of the CDR3 is TGTGCCAGCAGTTCACCCCCGGGACAGGGGGGGTACGAGCAGTACTTC.

J is TRBJ1-5 and V is TRBV19; 7 positions match TRBD1. The length of the CDR3 is 14 residues. The V gene's germline CDR1 is LNHDA and CDR2 SQIVND (reference sequence). With V trimmed by 6 bases and J by 4 bases, 6 bases remained unmatched. The CDR3 here is CASRRQGKNQPQHF. CDR3 DNA: TGTGCCAGTAGACGACAGGGCAAGAATCAGCCCCAGCATTTT.

This clonotype was observed many times. This chain uses TRBV20-1 with TRBJ2-5; 8 bases agree with TRBD2. Trimming at V came to 3 bases and at J to 5 bases, leaving 14 bases not matched to a gene. Germline assignment: CDR1 DFQATT and CDR2 SNEGSKA (reference sequence). The length of the CDR3 is 16 residues. This CDR3 is CSASQIQGLAGETQYF. The CDR3 DNA follows: TGCAGTGCTAGCCAGATACAAGGACTAGCTGGGGAGACCCAGTACTTC.